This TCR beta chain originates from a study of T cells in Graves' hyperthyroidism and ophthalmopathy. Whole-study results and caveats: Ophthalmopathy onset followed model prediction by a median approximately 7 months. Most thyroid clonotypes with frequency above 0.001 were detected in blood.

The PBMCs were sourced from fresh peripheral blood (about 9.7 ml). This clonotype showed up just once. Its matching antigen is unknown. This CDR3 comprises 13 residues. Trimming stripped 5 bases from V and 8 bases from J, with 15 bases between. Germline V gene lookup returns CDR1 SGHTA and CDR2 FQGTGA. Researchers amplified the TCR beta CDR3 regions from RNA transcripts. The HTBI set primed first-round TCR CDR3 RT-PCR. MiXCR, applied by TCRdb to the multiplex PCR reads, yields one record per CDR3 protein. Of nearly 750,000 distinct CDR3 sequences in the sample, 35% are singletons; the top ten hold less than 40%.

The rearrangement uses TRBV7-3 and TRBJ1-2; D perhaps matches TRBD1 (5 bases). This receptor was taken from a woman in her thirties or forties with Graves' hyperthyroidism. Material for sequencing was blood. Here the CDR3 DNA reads TGTGCCAGCAGCCGACAGCAAAGGGAGGGCTACACCTTC. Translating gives CASSRQQREGYTF. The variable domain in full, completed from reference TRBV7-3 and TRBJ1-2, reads GAGVSQTPSNKVTEKGKYVELRCDPISGHTALYWYRQSLGQGPEFLIYFQGTGAADDSGLPNDRFFAVRPEGSVSTLKIQRTERGDSAVYLCASSRQQREGYTFGSGTRLTVV.